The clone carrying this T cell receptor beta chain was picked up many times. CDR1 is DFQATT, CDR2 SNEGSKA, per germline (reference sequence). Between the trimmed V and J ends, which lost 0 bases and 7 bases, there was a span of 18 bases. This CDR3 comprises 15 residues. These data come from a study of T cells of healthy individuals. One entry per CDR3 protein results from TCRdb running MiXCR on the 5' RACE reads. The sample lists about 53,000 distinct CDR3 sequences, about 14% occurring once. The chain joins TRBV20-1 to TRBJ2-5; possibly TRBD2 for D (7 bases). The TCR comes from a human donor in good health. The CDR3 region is CSARDQRGAVGTQYF. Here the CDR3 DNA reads TGCAGTGCTAGAGACCAACGGGGGGCCGTAGGGACCCAGTACTTC.